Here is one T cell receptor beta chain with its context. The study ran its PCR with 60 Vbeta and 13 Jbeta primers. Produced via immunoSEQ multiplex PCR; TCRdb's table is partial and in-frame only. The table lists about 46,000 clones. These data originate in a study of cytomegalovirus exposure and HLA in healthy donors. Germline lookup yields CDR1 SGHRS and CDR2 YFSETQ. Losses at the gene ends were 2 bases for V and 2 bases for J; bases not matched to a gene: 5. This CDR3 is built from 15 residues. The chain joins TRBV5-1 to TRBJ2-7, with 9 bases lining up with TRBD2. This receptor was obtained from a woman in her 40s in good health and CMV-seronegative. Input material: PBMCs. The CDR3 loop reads CASSFLAGPAYEQYF. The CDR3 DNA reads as TGCGCCAGCAGCTTCCTAGCGGGACCAGCCTACGAGCAGTACTTC.